A single sample is the source of the 2 T cell receptor beta chains below, sequenced in a study of blood T cell repertoires in COVID-19. Clones were sequenced by immunoSEQ multiplex PCR, and TCRdb holds only the in-frame ones, with some missing. The table shows roughly 230,000 clones, with approximately 82% occurring only once. Sequencing was done on a sample of peripheral blood. The receptors here all came from a man aged 35 to 55 with active or convalescent COVID-19.

The chain employs TRBV5-1 and TRBJ2-7; TRBD1 matches at 10 bases. The V gene end was trimmed by 4 bases and the J gene end by 5 bases; junction bases not matched to a gene: 3. Germline CDR1 SGHRS, CDR2 YFSETQ. This CDR3 has 13 residues. DNA of the CDR3: TGCGCCAGCAGCCTCGGGACAGGGGACGAGCAGTACTTC. Its protein is CASSLGTGDEQYF.

This clone has a handful of counts. This sequence joins TRBV27 and TRBJ1-4; 7 bases agree with TRBD1. The CDR3 is 14 amino acids. V dropped 6 bases and J dropped 8; count of bases not matched to a gene: 9. Per the germline V gene, CDR1 is MNHEY and CDR2 is SMNVEV (reference sequence). CDR3 amino acids: CASSGTAKGEKLFF. CDR3 coding DNA: TGTGCCAGCAGCGGGACAGCCAAAGGGGAAAAACTGTTTTTT. The full variable domain, completed using reference TRBV27 and TRBJ1-4, is EAQVTQNPRYLITVTGKKLTVTCSQNMNHEYMSWYRQDPGLGLRQIYYSMNVEVTDKGDVPEGYKVSRKEKRNFPLILESPSPNQTSLYFCASSGTAKGEKLFFGSGTQLSVL.